The T cell receptor (beta chain) under discussion was sequenced for a study of cytomegalovirus exposure and HLA in healthy donors. Overall study context: It was reported in a later analysis that the approximately 120 validation repertoires used the same platform as the 500 to 700 first-cohort repertoires. Study-wide results and limits: A few chains tied to CMV proved CMV antigen-specific in vitro. Associated with cytomegalovirus, according to the listing, were 150 to 200 TCR beta chains. While the bulk of TCR sequences proved rare, some public TCRs turned up in many donors.

With 4 bases removed from V and 4 bases from J, the gap between germline ends came to 12 bases. This CDR3 is 14 amino acids long. Looked up from germline, CDR1 is SGHTA and CDR2 is FQGNSA. Note on this clone: Its antigen is not known.

Assay: immunoSEQ multiplex PCR; the TCRdb copy retains only in-frame clones and omits some. The top ten clones hold less than 9.5% of a sample with roughly 180,000 clones, approximately 86% of them seen once. The chain combines TRBV7-2 with TRBJ2-3; maybe TRBD2 (6 bases). The sequenced sample was PBMCs. The TCR originated in a man aged 30 to 39 in good health and CMV-seropositive. The CDR3, as DNA: TGTGCCAGCAGCTCGACTAGAAGCGCAGATACGCAGTATTTT. Translating it yields CASSSTRSADTQYF.